These 20 T cell receptor beta chains came from one sample sequenced in a study of blood T cell repertoires in COVID-19. Repertoires were generated with immunoSEQ multiplex PCR, while TCRdb's copy carries only in-frame clones and drops some. In the table there are approximately 220,000 clones, around nine tenths of which are singletons. Specimen: PBMCs or T cells enriched from blood (not recorded which). The receptors originated from a woman in her 30s who had been exposed to COVID-19.

This chain uses TRBV5-1 with TRBJ2-7; 8 nucleotides line up with TRBD1. Germline trimming cut 0 bases from V and 0 bases from J; bases unmatched to any gene: 5. Germline V gene sequence: CDR1 SGHRS, CDR2 YFSETQ. The CDR3 spans 16 residues. The CDR3 protein is CASSLGTGSPSYEQYF. In DNA, the CDR3 is TGCGCCAGCAGCTTGGGGACAGGGAGTCCCTCCTACGAGCAGTACTTC.

The V gene is TRBV3-1 (or the pseudogene TRBV3-2), the J gene TRBJ1-4; no clear D. Germline V gives CDR1 LGHDT, CDR2 YNNKEL (reference sequence). Between the trimmed V and J ends, which lost 1 base and 8 bases, there was a span of 14 bases. The length of the CDR3 is 15 residues. The DNA of the CDR3 is TGTGCCAGCAGCCAAGGGAGGCAGGATCGCGAAAAACTGTTTTTT. Protein: CASSQGRQDREKLFF.

This clone is a singleton in its sample. The V gene is TRBV5-1, the J gene TRBJ1-2; 8 positions agree with TRBD1. The V segment lost 4 bases and the J segment 8 bases; nucleotides outside the gene matches: 4. CDR1 is SGHRS, CDR2 YFSETQ, per germline. The CDR3 consists of 12 residues. For the CDR3, the DNA is TGCGCCAGCAGCCCCTGGGACAGGGGCTACACCTTC. Its translation: CASSPWDRGYTF.

The chain has TRBV5-8 and TRBJ2-7; TRBD1 might be the D (6 bases). This CDR3 spans 15 amino acids. From germline, CDR1 is SGHTS and CDR2 YDEGEE. The V and J ends lost 0 bases and 2 bases respectively, with 12 bases between them. The CDR3 reads CASSLGPDRTYEQYF. DNA of the CDR3: TGTGCCAGCAGCTTGGGGCCTGACAGGACCTACGAGCAGTACTTC.

The V gene is TRBV2, the J gene TRBJ1-1, with TRBD1 identical over 10 bases. The junction had 4 bases not matched to a gene; V was cut back by 0 bases and J by 3 bases. The CDR3 consists of 16 residues. Per germline, CDR1 SNHLY and CDR2 FYNNEI. The CDR3 region is CASSEAGQGVHTEAFF. DNA of the CDR3: TGTGCCAGCAGTGAAGCCGGACAGGGGGTTCACACTGAAGCTTTCTTT.

The chain employs TRBV29-1 and TRBJ1-5, with a weak D call TRBD1 (6 bases). Trimming took 3 bases from V and 7 from J, leaving 10 bases between them. The CDR3 covers 12 residues. Germline V CDR1 and CDR2: SQVTM, ANQGSEA. DNA of the CDR3: TGCAGCGTTGATTCAGGGGACCAGCCCCAGCATTTT. Protein product: CSVDSGDQPQHF. Variable domain in full (rest from reference TRBV29-1 and TRBJ1-5): SAVISQKPSRDICQRGTSLTIQCQVDSQVTMMFWYRQQPGQSLTLIATANQGSEATYESGFVIDKFPISRPNLTFSTLTVSNMSPEDSSIYLCSVDSGDQPQHFGDGTRLSIL.

The chain carries TRBV18 and TRBJ1-6; D is unclear. The germline V gene encodes CDR1 KGHSH and CDR2 LQKENI. This CDR3 region has 13 residues. V lost 3 bases, J lost 10 bases, and 10 bases lay in between. The CDR3 DNA sequence: TGTGCCAGCTCACCCGATCGGTCCTCACCCCTCCACTTT. This sequence encodes CASSPDRSSPLHF.

This clone came up once. The chain is built from TRBV5-1 and TRBJ1-1; D uncertain. This CDR3 contains 15 residues. The germline V and J ends were trimmed by 3 bases and 4 bases, with 16 bases remaining between them. Germline V gene data show CDR1 as SGHRS and CDR2 as YFSETQ. The CDR3 DNA reads as TGCGCCAGCAGCTCCCGCGAGGCAGTCGGCACTGAAGCTTTCTTT. It yields the protein CASSSREAVGTEAFF.

The genes are TRBV11-2 and TRBJ2-3, with D possibly TRBD2 on 5 matching bases. This CDR3 is 17 amino acids long. Germline V gene sequence: CDR1 SGHAT, CDR2 FQNNGV. The V and J ends lost 5 bases and 2 bases respectively, with 20 bases between them. CDR3: CASSNRRTTTNTDTQYF. The CDR3 nucleotides are TGTGCCAGCAGCAACCGCCGTACGACTACCAACACAGATACGCAGTATTTT.

This sequence joins TRBV6-5 and TRBJ1-1, with 10 positions matching TRBD1. The CDR3 has 14 amino acids. Germline values: CDR1 MNHEY, CDR2 SVGAGI. With V trimmed by 6 bases and J by 4 bases, 5 bases remained unmatched. DNA of the CDR3: TGTGCCAGCAGAATGACAGGGGGCATCACTGAAGCTTTCTTT. Protein: CASRMTGGITEAFF.

Only one count was recorded for this clone. J is TRBJ1-1 and V is TRBV21-1; the table names TRBD1, a call not compared with the DNA. TRBV21-1 has pseudogene status. CDR3 size: 17 residues. The CDR3 DNA is TGTGCCAGCAGCAAAGCGATTTTGCAGGGCAAGGGCACTGAAGCTTTCTTT. Protein: CASSKAILQGKGTEAFF.

This clone was observed a few times. The V call is TRBV5-1, the J call TRBJ1-2, with D perhaps TRBD1 (6 bases). Germline CDR1 SGHRS, CDR2 YFSETQ. The CDR3 runs 13 residues. The V gene lost 1 base and the J gene lost 5 bases, with 9 bases spanning the gap. CDR3 region: CASSLRQEYGYTF. For the CDR3, the DNA is TGCGCCAGCAGCTTGCGACAGGAGTATGGCTACACCTTC.

The chain combines TRBV29-1 with TRBJ2-3; D is possibly TRBD1 (7 bases). Trimming removed 6 bases from V and 0 bases from J, with 16 bases in between. In germline, CDR1 is SQVTM, CDR2 ANQGSEA. The CDR3 loop spans 15 amino acids. The CDR3 nucleotides read TGCAGCGTGGCGGGACAGTTAATTAGCACAGATACGCAGTATTTT. Its translation is CSVAGQLISTDTQYF.

V usage is TRBV5-1 and J usage is TRBJ1-1; 10 bases align to TRBD1. The CDR3 sequence is 16 residues long. Germline CDR1 is SGHRS and CDR2 is YFSETQ. V shed 2 bases and J 7 bases; nucleotides not matched to a gene: 11. CDR3 in DNA: TGCGCCAGCAGCTTACTCTTTGGGACAGGGGTTGATGAAGCTTTCTTT. Protein: CASSLLFGTGVDEAFF. Full variable domain (rest looked up from reference TRBV5-1 and TRBJ1-1): KAGVTQTPRYLIKTRGQQVTLSCSPISGHRSVSWYQQTPGQGLQFLFEYFSETQRNKGNFPGRFSGRQFSNSRSEMNVSTLELGDSALYLCASSLLFGTGVDEAFFGQGTRLTVV.

The CDR3 DNA follows: TGTGCCAGCAGTGAAGGGGGCGTCGAGACCCAGTACTTC. Residues: CASSEGGVETQYF. This chain links TRBV6-1 with TRBJ2-5; perhaps TRBD1 as D (5 bases). CDR1 MNHNS and CDR2 SASEGT come from the germline V gene. Trimming took off 1 base at V and 5 bases at J, with 8 bases between the two ends. The CDR3 loop spans 13 amino acids.

V gene TRBV24-1 combines with J gene TRBJ1-2; TRBD1 matches 10 bases. The trim removed 11 bases at V and 5 bases at J, leaving 4 bases unmatched. CDR3 length equals 12 residues. Germline V lookup: CDR1 KGHDR, CDR2 SFDVKD. The DNA for the CDR3 is TGTGCCATTTCGGACAGGGGGTATGGCTACACCTTC. It is translated as CAISDRGYGYTF.

J is TRBJ1-2 and V is TRBV3-1 (or the pseudogene TRBV3-2); no clear D. CDR1 is LGHDT and CDR2 is YNNKEL in the germline V gene (reference sequence). Deletions cut 0 bases from V and 7 bases from J, with 9 bases between. The CDR3 spans 13 residues. The CDR3 sequence is CASSQDLGSGYTF. The CDR3 DNA reads as TGTGCCAGCAGCCAAGATTTGGGCTCTGGCTACACCTTC.

The chain recombines TRBV5-4 with TRBJ2-5; the match to TRBD2 covers 14 bases. Germline V gene lookup returns CDR1 SGHNT and CDR2 YYREEE (reference sequence). Germline trimming cut 4 bases from V and 5 bases from J; bases unmatched to any gene: 10. The CDR3 is 17 amino acids. As DNA, the CDR3 is TGTGCCAGCAGCCCAGGGGGGACTAGCGGGGGCGGGGAGACCCAGTACTTC. Its translation: CASSPGGTSGGGETQYF.

The rearrangement joins TRBV6-4 to TRBJ2-7, with 8 positions matching TRBD2. Per the germline V gene, CDR1 is MRHNA and CDR2 is SNTAGT. V trimming: 9 bases; J trimming: 3 bases; junction bases outside the gene matches: 7. The CDR3 totals 13 residues. CDR3 sequence (DNA): TGTGCCAGATTGCGGGGGGCTCGCTACGAGCAGTACTTC. It is translated as CARLRGARYEQYF.

The chain combines TRBV11-3 with TRBJ2-7; tentatively, D is TRBD2 (5 bases). The CDR3 sequence is 12 residues long. Germline V lookup: CDR1 SGHNT, CDR2 YENEEA. V was clipped by 3 bases and J by 2 bases, with 5 bases between them. The CDR3 sequence is CASSLEAYEQYF. In DNA, the CDR3 is TGTGCCAGCAGCTTGGAGGCCTACGAGCAGTACTTC.